The 15 T cell receptor beta chains below all came from one sample that was sequenced in a study of vaccination effects on CD4 cells after COVID-19. The antigens these receptors bind are not known. The ViraFEST assay expanded antigen-specific CD4+ T cells with viral peptide pools before sequencing. On day 10 of culture, CD4+ T cells were separated out. None of these healthy vaccinees had been infected with SARS-CoV-2 before vaccination. Measured with immunoSEQ multiplex PCR; TCRdb has only the in-frame clones, and not every one. Here the sample spans about 21,000 clones, 73% being singletons. The sample was CD4+ T cells from PBMCs cultured with HCoV-NL63 spike peptides, taken before COVID-19 vaccination. The receptors here all came from a human donor who received a COVID-19 vaccine.

The CDR3 DNA is TGTGCCAGCAGGGGTTTTAGCTCTGGGGCCAACGTCCTGACTTTC. This gives the protein CASRGFSSGANVLTF. The chain has TRBV7-9 and TRBJ2-6; D call uncertain. The CDR3 covers 15 residues. V lost 6 bases and J lost 0, with 9 bases in between. CDR1 SEHNR and CDR2 FQNEAQ come from the germline V gene (reference sequence).

The chain carries TRBV28 and TRBJ2-5; 9 bases map to TRBD1. The CDR3 contains 15 residues. The germline V gene has CDR1 MDHEN and CDR2 SYDVKM. V lost 7 bases to trimming and J lost 5 bases; unmatched junction nucleotides: 11. The CDR3 region is CASTEAQGAGETQYF. The CDR3 nucleotides read TGTGCCAGCACAGAAGCACAGGGGGCAGGTGAGACCCAGTACTTC.

This chain uses TRBV2 with TRBJ2-2; TRBD1 is a possible D gene (6 bases). The CDR3 has 15 amino acids. V was cut by 4 bases and J by 0 bases, with 9 bases left in between. CDR1 and CDR2 (germline): SNHLY, FYNNEI. CDR3 sequence: CASSGTASNTGELFF. The DNA for the CDR3 is TGTGCCAGCAGTGGGACAGCCTCGAACACCGGGGAGCTGTTTTTT.

The chain couples TRBV30 to TRBJ1-1; 8 positions agree with TRBD1. Germline assignment: CDR1 GTSNPN and CDR2 SVGIG (reference sequence). The CDR3 is made up of 11 amino acids. V lost 3 bases and J lost 12; bases outside the gene matches: 6. CDR3 bases: TGTGCCTGGAGCACGGACAGGGTAACTTTCTTT. It translates to CAWSTDRVTFF. The whole variable domain, remainder taken from reference TRBV30 and TRBJ1-1, is SQTIHQWPATLVQPVGSPLSLECTVEGTSNPNLYWYRQAAGRGLQLLFYSVGIGQISSEVPQNLSASRPQDRQFILSSKKLLLSDSGFYLCAWSTDRVTFFGQGTRLTVV.

The chain employs TRBV29-1 and TRBJ2-5, with 7 bases identical to TRBD2. After removal of 6 bases from V and 2 bases from J, the junction contained 3 bases not matched to a gene. This CDR3 comprises 12 residues. Germline CDR1 is SQVTM and CDR2 is ANQGSEA. This CDR3 is CSVGGGQETQYF. The CDR3, as DNA: TGCAGCGTGGGCGGGGGTCAAGAGACCCAGTACTTC.

This clone appeared a single time. The gene calls are TRBV18 and TRBJ1-5, with D possibly TRBD1 on 6 matching bases. The V gene lost 2 bases and the J gene lost 6 bases, with 11 bases spanning the gap. The CDR3 spans 14 residues. Germline CDR1 and CDR2: KGHSH and LQKENI. This CDR3 reads CASSPFTGSQPQHF. The CDR3 bases are TGTGCCAGCTCACCATTCACAGGGTCTCAGCCCCAGCATTTT.

The CDR3 loop reads CASSFSRQGKGIGQYF. DNA of the CDR3: TGTGCCAGCAGCTTTTCCCGCCAGGGGAAAGGGATCGGGCAGTACTTC. V and J are TRBV5-6 and TRBJ2-7; possible D gene TRBD1, 6 bases. Trimming left V 2 bases short and J 9 bases short, with 24 bases between. The CDR3 runs 16 residues. CDR1 is SGHDT, CDR2 YYEEEE, per germline.

This sequence joins TRBV10-3 and TRBJ1-4; 7 bases fit TRBD1. The V gene end was trimmed by 0 bases and the J gene end by 4 bases; junction bases not matched to a gene: 2. CDR1 and CDR2 from the germline V gene are ENHRY and SYGVKD. This CDR3 comprises 15 residues. The CDR3 here is CAISESGTVNEKLFF. CDR3 sequence (DNA): TGTGCCATCAGTGAGTCGGGGACAGTTAATGAAAAACTGTTTTTT.

This chain uses TRBV5-1 with TRBJ1-3; weak D call: TRBD1 (5 bases). The CDR3 covers 15 residues. Germline loops: CDR1 SGHRS, CDR2 YFSETQ. Trimming took off 0 bases at V and 1 base at J, with 8 bases between the two ends. The CDR3, as DNA: TGCGCCAGCAGCTTGGATGGGGGTTCTGGAAACACCATATATTTT. It is translated as CASSLDGGSGNTIYF. Full variable domain (missing parts from reference TRBV5-1 and TRBJ1-3): KAGVTQTPRYLIKTRGQQVTLSCSPISGHRSVSWYQQTPGQGLQFLFEYFSETQRNKGNFPGRFSGRQFSNSRSEMNVSTLELGDSALYLCASSLDGGSGNTIYFGEGSWLTVV.

The V call is TRBV9, the J call TRBJ1-3; D gene uncertain. Trimming took 3 bases from V and 0 from J, leaving 13 bases between them. CDR3 size: 16 residues. Germline V gene data show CDR1 as SGDLS and CDR2 as YYNGEE. CDR3 residues: CASSAHKRSSGNTIYF. CDR3 sequence (DNA): TGTGCCAGCAGCGCCCACAAGCGATCCTCTGGAAACACCATATATTTT.

The chain links TRBV30 to TRBJ2-7; 8 bases fit TRBD2. Germline V gives CDR1 GTSNPN, CDR2 SVGIG (reference sequence). V was pared by 6 bases and J by 3 bases, with 10 bases of the junction left unmatched. This CDR3 has 14 amino acids. The CDR3 DNA follows: TGTGCCTGCGAACGGGAGGGCCTCTTCTACGAGCAGTACTTC. It specifies CACEREGLFYEQYF.

The chain is built from TRBV28 and TRBJ2-7; D unclear. Trimming took off 4 bases at V and 0 bases at J, with 13 bases between the two ends. CDR1 and CDR2 from the germline V gene are MDHEN and SYDVKM. The CDR3 totals 15 residues. The CDR3 protein is CASSSWLGISYEQYF. The CDR3, as DNA: TGTGCCAGCAGTTCCTGGTTGGGGATCTCCTACGAGCAGTACTTC.

The chain recombines TRBV4-2 with TRBJ2-1; 10 bases align to TRBD2. Germline V gene data show CDR1 as LGHNA and CDR2 as YNFKEQ. This CDR3 is 19 amino acids long. V trimming: 4 bases; J trimming: 0 bases; junction bases outside the gene matches: 12. The CDR3 DNA follows: TGTGCCAGCAGCCCTACCGGGACTAGCGCCTCGAGCTCCTACAATGAGCAGTTCTTC. Its protein is CASSPTGTSASSSYNEQFF.

This clone was seen a handful of times. The V gene is TRBV11-3, the J gene TRBJ2-1; unclear D gene. The CDR3 length is 15 residues. The V gene's germline CDR1 is SGHNT and CDR2 YENEEA. V dropped 0 bases and J dropped 0 bases, with 6 bases sitting between them. CDR3 sequence: CASSLDAVSYNEQFF. DNA of the CDR3: TGTGCCAGCAGCTTAGACGCGGTCTCCTACAATGAGCAGTTCTTC. Based on the CDR3 plus reference TRBV11-3 and TRBJ2-1, the full variable domain is EAGVVQSPRYKIIEKKQPVAFWCNPISGHNTLYWYLQNLGQGPELLIRYENEEAVDDSQLPKDRFSAERLKGVDSTLKIQPAELGDSAVYLCASSLDAVSYNEQFFGPGTRLTVL.

The chain joins TRBV7-2 to TRBJ2-5; D is undetermined. CDR1 is SGHTA, CDR2 FQGNSA, per germline. CDR3 length: 12 residues. V gave up 3 bases and J gave up 5 bases, with 7 bases separating them. The CDR3 is CASSFGRETQYF. The CDR3 DNA reads as TGTGCCAGCAGCTTCGGCCGGGAGACCCAGTACTTC.